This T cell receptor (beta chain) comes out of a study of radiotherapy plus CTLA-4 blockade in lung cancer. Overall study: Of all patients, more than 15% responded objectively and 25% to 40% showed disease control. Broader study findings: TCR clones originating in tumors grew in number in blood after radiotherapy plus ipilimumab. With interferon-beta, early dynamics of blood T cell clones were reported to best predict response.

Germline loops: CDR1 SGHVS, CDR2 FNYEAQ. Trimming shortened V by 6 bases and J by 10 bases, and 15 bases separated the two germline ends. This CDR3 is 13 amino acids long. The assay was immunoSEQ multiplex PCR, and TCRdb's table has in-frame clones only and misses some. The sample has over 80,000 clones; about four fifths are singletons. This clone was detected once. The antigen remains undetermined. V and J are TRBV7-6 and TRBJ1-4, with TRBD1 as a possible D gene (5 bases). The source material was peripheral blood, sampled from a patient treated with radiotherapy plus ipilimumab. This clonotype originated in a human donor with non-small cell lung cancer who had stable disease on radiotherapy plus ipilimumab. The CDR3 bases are TGTGCCAGCAGACTCCGGCAGGGTGGAAAACTGTTTTTT. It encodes CASRLRQGGKLFF.